The 28 T cell receptor beta chains presented below share a single source sample, sequenced in a study of PD-1 blockade in mismatch repair-deficient tumors. Some clones are missing from TCRdb's copy, which holds only in-frame ones; the method was immunoSEQ multiplex PCR. This table has about 34,000 clones, 75% to 90% appearing once. The sequencing used PBMCs, collected around 6 weeks after starting pembrolizumab. All receptors come from an adult with mismatch repair-deficient cancer.

The chain recombines TRBV7-2 with TRBJ2-7; D is ambiguous. Germline values: CDR1 SGHTA, CDR2 FQGNSA. Trimming pared 5 bases from V and 0 bases from J, leaving 8 bases between. There are 13 residues in the CDR3. CDR3 residues: CASSPFPSYEQYF. CDR3 bases: TGTGCCAGCAGCCCATTTCCCTCCTACGAGCAGTACTTC. Filled out from reference TRBV7-2 and TRBJ2-7, the complete variable domain reads GAGVSQSPSNKVTEKGKDVELRCDPISGHTALYWYRQSLGQGLEFLIYFQGNSAPDKSGLPSDRFSAERTGGSVSTLTIQRTQQEDSAVYLCASSPFPSYEQYFGPGTRLTVT.

The CDR3 sequence: CASSGLAGGGSTDTQYF. As DNA, the CDR3 is TGTGCCAGCAGCGGACTAGCGGGAGGCGGGAGCACAGATACGCAGTATTTT. V is TRBV28 and J is TRBJ2-3; TRBD2 matches 14 bases. The CDR3 length is 17 residues. From germline, CDR1 is MDHEN and CDR2 SYDVKM. V lost 6 bases to trimming and J lost 0 bases; unmatched junction nucleotides: 5.

This clone has only a few counts. V gene TRBV4-1 combines with J gene TRBJ1-6; D uncertain. Germline CDR1 reads MGHRA; CDR2 reads YSYEKL. Trimming cost V 3 bases and J 9 bases, with 12 bases left between them. There are 14 residues in the CDR3. The CDR3 region is CASSHPTRTSPLHF. In nucleotides, the CDR3 is TGCGCCAGCAGCCACCCGACACGAACTTCACCCCTCCACTTT.

The rearrangement uses TRBV7-9 and TRBJ2-5; 9 positions match TRBD2. With V trimmed by 4 bases and J by 2 bases, 2 bases remained unmatched. Germline lookup yields CDR1 SEHNR and CDR2 FQNEAQ (reference sequence). The CDR3 covers 14 residues. In nucleotides, the CDR3 is TGTGCCAGCAGCTATGGACTAGCGCAAGAGACCCAGTACTTC. Its translation is CASSYGLAQETQYF.

The rearrangement joins TRBV28 to TRBJ2-1; tentatively, D is TRBD2 (5 bases). CDR1 MDHEN and CDR2 SYDVKM come from the germline V gene. The CDR3 is 12 amino acids. Deletions cut 0 bases from V and 12 bases from J, with 9 bases between. CDR3 loop: CASSLWEVGQFF. The CDR3 DNA is TGTGCCAGCAGTTTATGGGAGGTGGGGCAGTTCTTC. Full variable domain (outside the CDR3, taken from reference TRBV28 and TRBJ2-1): DVKVTQSSRYLVKRTGEKVFLECVQDMDHENMFWYRQDPGLGLRLIYFSYDVKMKEKGDIPEGYSVSREKKERFSLILESASTNQTSMYLCASSLWEVGQFFGPGTRLTVL.

V gene TRBV7-6 combines with J gene TRBJ1-1; D might be TRBD1 (5 bases). The CDR3 is 16 amino acids. V lost 5 bases, J lost 2 bases, and 18 bases lay in between. The germline CDR1 and CDR2 sequences are SGHVS and FNYEAQ. CDR3 in amino acids: CASSPSTGLPNTEAFF. Here the CDR3 DNA reads TGTGCCAGCAGCCCCAGTACAGGTTTACCTAACACTGAAGCTTTCTTT.

This chain joins TRBV27 and TRBJ2-2; possible D gene TRBD2, 5 bases. The CDR3 runs to 14 residues. V was pared by 10 bases and J by 0 bases, with 12 bases between. Germline V gene sequence: CDR1 MNHEY, CDR2 SMNVEV (reference sequence). CDR3: CATSDFANTGELFF. DNA for the CDR3: TGTGCCACTTCGGACTTTGCGAACACCGGGGAGCTGTTTTTT.

The J gene is TRBJ1-1, the V gene TRBV5-1, with unresolved D. Germline V CDR1 and CDR2: SGHRS, YFSETQ. The germline V and J ends were trimmed by 4 bases and 2 bases, with 9 bases remaining between them. The CDR3 has 13 amino acids. The CDR3 DNA reads as TGCGCCAGCAGCATAGACATTAACACTGAAGCTTTCTTT. It yields the protein CASSIDINTEAFF.

This clone was observed a handful of times. V is TRBV9 and J is TRBJ2-3, with 14 bases that match TRBD2. Germline CDR1 SGDLS, CDR2 YYNGEE. The CDR3 has 16 residues. V lost 4 bases, J lost 5 bases, and 6 bases stayed unmatched. The CDR3, as DNA: TGTGCCAGCAGCCCCCGACTAGCGGGAGGGGGAGATACGCAGTATTTT. Amino acid sequence: CASSPRLAGGGDTQYF.

V is TRBV5-4 and J is TRBJ1-4, with TRBD1 identical over 9 bases. CDR1 and CDR2 (germline): SGHNT, YYREEE (reference sequence). This CDR3 contains 15 residues. With 3 bases clipped from V and 7 bases from J, the junction kept 7 bases outside the gene matches. CDR3 sequence reads: CASSSGQGMSEKLFF. CDR3 coding DNA: TGTGCCAGCAGCTCGGGACAGGGAATGAGTGAAAAACTGTTTTTT.

The chain is built from TRBV4-1 and TRBJ2-7; D may be TRBD2 (7 bases). V lost 4 bases and J lost 0, with 19 bases in between. The CDR3 spans 17 residues. CDR1 and CDR2 from the germline V gene are MGHRA and YSYEKL. CDR3 in amino acids: CASSPSSGGSSSYEQYF. The CDR3 DNA is TGCGCCAGCAGCCCCTCCTCGGGGGGCTCGAGCTCCTACGAGCAGTACTTC.

The chain couples TRBV6-1 to TRBJ2-5, with TRBD1 identical over 7 bases. The CDR3 spans 15 residues. V was pared by 1 base and J by 4 bases, with 6 bases of the junction left unmatched. Per germline, CDR1 MNHNS and CDR2 SASEGT. The CDR3: CASSEEVGGVETQYF. The CDR3 DNA follows: TGTGCCAGCAGTGAAGAGGTAGGGGGCGTAGAGACCCAGTACTTC.

The rearrangement links TRBV6-1 to TRBJ2-1; no definite D call. V was clipped by 7 bases and J by 3 bases, with 4 bases between them. The CDR3 covers 11 residues. The germline V gene has CDR1 MNHNS and CDR2 SASEGT. The CDR3 here is CASILYNEQFF. The CDR3 nucleotides read TGTGCCAGCATCCTCTACAATGAGCAGTTCTTC.

The chain has TRBV18 and TRBJ2-3; 13 nucleotides match TRBD2. The CDR3 consists of 19 residues. The germline V gene has CDR1 KGHSH and CDR2 LQKENI. V shed 3 bases and J 0 bases; nucleotides not matched to a gene: 9. Here the CDR3 DNA reads TGTGCCAGCTCACCGAACGACCCGGGACTAGCGGGAAGCACAGATACGCAGTATTTT. It is translated as CASSPNDPGLAGSTDTQYF.

The chain joins TRBV4-1 to TRBJ1-2; D possibly corresponds to TRBD1 (6 bases). This CDR3 is built from 16 residues. The germline V gene encodes CDR1 MGHRA and CDR2 YSYEKL. The V end was cut by 0 bases, the J end by 5 bases, with 16 bases between. The CDR3 reads CASSQEGWQGNYGYTF. The CDR3 DNA reads as TGCGCCAGCAGCCAAGAGGGGTGGCAGGGGAATTATGGCTACACCTTC.

This clone was counted between two and nine times. J is TRBJ2-7 and V is TRBV5-1; D unclear. Trimming pared 5 bases from V and 1 base from J, leaving 4 bases between. Germline V gene lookup returns CDR1 SGHRS and CDR2 YFSETQ. CDR3 size: 11 residues. In DNA, the CDR3 is TGCGCCAGCAGTTCTTCCTACGAGCAGTACTTC. Translating it yields CASSSSYEQYF. The whole variable domain, filled in from reference TRBV5-1 and TRBJ2-7, reads KAGVTQTPRYLIKTRGQQVTLSCSPISGHRSVSWYQQTPGQGLQFLFEYFSETQRNKGNFPGRFSGRQFSNSRSEMNVSTLELGDSALYLCASSSSYEQYFGPGTRLTVT.

In DNA form, the CDR3 reads TGTGCCAGCAGCCCCGACGGTTCTAGAGACACTGAAGCTTTCTTT. Residues: CASSPDGSRDTEAFF. The rearrangement joins TRBV11-3 to TRBJ1-1; D remains unclear. This CDR3 region has 15 residues. Trimming cost V 5 bases and J 3 bases, with 16 bases left between them. CDR1 SGHNT and CDR2 YENEEA come from the germline V gene.

This chain connects TRBV4-1 to TRBJ2-7, with TRBD2 matching 11 bases. CDR1 and CDR2 from the germline V gene are MGHRA and YSYEKL. The CDR3 sequence is 15 residues long. The CDR3 spells CGPRSGRAQIQEQYF. The CDR3 DNA sequence: TGCGGCCCTCGTAGCGGGAGGGCCCAAATACAGGAGCAGTACTTC.

This clone was recorded only once. The chain combines TRBV19 with TRBJ2-5, with 7 bases that match TRBD1. This CDR3 has 18 residues. V lost 7 bases to trimming and J lost 4 bases; unmatched junction nucleotides: 21. Germline V gene sequence: CDR1 LNHDA, CDR2 SQIVND (reference sequence). The DNA for the CDR3 is TGTGCCAGTACTCCCACAGACAGGGTTTCGGCCAGCGCAGAGACCCAGTACTTC. Translated: CASTPTDRVSASAETQYF.

The chain carries TRBV27 and TRBJ2-7; 8 bases are a match to TRBD1. With V trimmed by 5 bases and J by 1 base, 4 bases remained unmatched. Germline CDR1 is MNHEY and CDR2 is SMNVEV (reference sequence). CDR3 size: 14 residues. In DNA form, the CDR3 reads TGTGCCAGCAGTAGGACAGGGATTTCCTACGAGCAGTACTTC. It translates to CASSRTGISYEQYF.

The chain joins TRBV7-3 to TRBJ2-2, with no clear D. V lost 5 bases and J 4 bases, leaving 5 bases between the germline ends. This CDR3 is built from 12 residues. Germline V CDR1 and CDR2: SGHTA, FQGTGA. CDR3 coding DNA: TGTGCCAGCAGCCGGAGCACCGGGGAGCTGTTTTTT. As protein: CASSRSTGELFF.

This clone was detected once. The chain is built from TRBV28 and TRBJ2-7; 11 bases are shared with TRBD1. The length of the CDR3 is 16 residues. The V gene end was trimmed by 4 bases and the J gene end by 6 bases; junction bases not matched to a gene: 11. The germline gives CDR1 MDHEN, CDR2 SYDVKM. The CDR3 protein is CASSYLPGQGGFEQYF. The DNA of the CDR3 is TGTGCCAGCAGTTACCTACCGGGACAGGGGGGTTTCGAGCAGTACTTC.

This chain joins TRBV27 and TRBJ2-4; no firm D call. V was shortened by 0 bases and J by 0 bases, with 6 bases between the two germline ends. The CDR3 extends over 15 amino acids. Germline V gene lookup returns CDR1 MNHEY and CDR2 SMNVEV (reference sequence). In DNA form, the CDR3 reads TGTGCCAGCAGTTTATCGTCGGGAGCCAAAAACATTCAGTACTTC. This encodes CASSLSSGAKNIQYF.

The chain is built from TRBV7-3 and TRBJ2-2, with 8 bases matching TRBD1. This CDR3 region has 17 residues. V dropped 5 bases and J dropped 5; count of bases not matched to a gene: 13. Germline V CDR1 and CDR2: SGHTA, FQGTGA. CDR3 DNA: TGTGCCAGCAGCCTGACCCTGCAGGGGGCAGGGACCGGGGAGCTGTTTTTT. Translating gives CASSLTLQGAGTGELFF.

CDR3 in amino acids: CASSQSTLTGNGNTIYF. CDR3 DNA sequence: TGTGCCAGCAGCCAATCTACCCTCACAGGGAACGGAAACACCATATATTTT. The chain employs TRBV16 and TRBJ1-3, with TRBD1 as a possible D gene (6 bases). The V gene lost 0 bases and the J gene lost 4 bases, with 16 bases spanning the gap. CDR3 length: 17 amino acids. Germline loops: CDR1 KGHSY, CDR2 FQNENV.

The chain carries TRBV16 and TRBJ2-1; TRBD2 matches 9 bases. Trimming removed 2 bases from V and 5 bases from J; junction bases left unmatched: 4. The CDR3 length is 15 residues. Looked up from germline, CDR1 is KGHSY and CDR2 is FQNENV. CDR3 in DNA: TGTGCCAGCAGCCAAATGTCTAGCGGGAACAATGAGCAGTTCTTC. This sequence encodes CASSQMSSGNNEQFF.

The J gene is TRBJ1-6, the V gene TRBV9; D is perhaps TRBD1 (6 bases). There are 14 residues in the CDR3. V was shortened by 0 bases and J by 9 bases, with 10 bases between the two germline ends. Germline loops: CDR1 SGDLS, CDR2 YYNGEE. CDR3 region: CASSVGGGGSPLHF. In DNA, the CDR3 is TGTGCCAGCAGCGTAGGGGGAGGGGGTTCACCCCTCCACTTT.

The V call is TRBV7-3, the J call TRBJ2-3; 7 bases match TRBD2. V trimming: 2 bases; J trimming: 4 bases; junction bases outside the gene matches: 6. Germline values: CDR1 SGHTA, CDR2 FQGTGA. This CDR3 spans 15 amino acids. Here the CDR3 reads CASSLAGGRSDTQYF. The DNA of the CDR3 is TGTGCCAGCAGCTTAGCCGGCGGGAGATCAGATACGCAGTATTTT. The full variable domain, completed using reference TRBV7-3 and TRBJ2-3, is GAGVSQTPSNKVTEKGKYVELRCDPISGHTALYWYRQSLGQGPEFLIYFQGTGAADDSGLPNDRFFAVRPEGSVSTLKIQRTERGDSAVYLCASSLAGGRSDTQYFGPGTRLTVL.